These 26 T cell receptor beta chains originate from one sample sequenced in a study of blood T cells in healthy people across ages. A sample-barcoded 5' primer and a J-beta primer mix were used in a second PCR of roughly 7 to 11 cycles. TCRdb re-called the 5' RACE reads through MiXCR, storing one row per CDR3 protein. The profile covers about 680,000 distinct CDR3 sequences, with roughly 49% appearing a single time and roughly 30% taken by the ten largest. Sequenced: blood. The source of these receptors is a woman aged 55-70 years in good health.

The chain is built from TRBV6-5 and TRBJ2-5, with D possibly being TRBD1 or TRBD2 (6 bases each). This CDR3 is built from 14 residues. The germline V gene encodes CDR1 MNHEY and CDR2 SVGAGI. The germline V and J ends were trimmed by 4 bases and 5 bases, with 14 bases remaining between them. CDR3 nucleotide sequence: TGTGCCAGCAGTTCCCTCGGAGGGGGGGAGACCCAGTACTTC. Its protein product is CASSSLGGGETQYF.

In its sample, this clonotype was seen a few times. This chain joins TRBV4-3 and TRBJ2-1, with 10 bases aligning to TRBD2. The CDR3 is made up of 17 amino acids. Germline V gene sequence: CDR1 LGHNA, CDR2 YSLEER. V shed 2 bases and J 7 bases; nucleotides not matched to a gene: 11. The CDR3 bases are TGCGCCAGCAGCCAACAACAGACTAGCGGGCCTAATAATGAGCAGTTCTTC. Translated: CASSQQQTSGPNNEQFF.

The V gene is TRBV5-1, the J gene TRBJ1-6; D is possibly TRBD1 (5 bases). The germline CDR1 and CDR2 sequences are SGHRS and YFSETQ. This CDR3 is built from 16 residues. V lost 4 bases, J lost 9 bases, and 20 bases lay in between. This CDR3 reads CASSPRTPGGSSPLHF. As DNA, the CDR3 is TGCGCCAGCAGCCCCAGGACTCCCGGGGGTAGTTCACCCCTCCACTTT.

This clonotype was counted a few times. The junction departs from germline at one end; a sequencing error may be responsible. This sequence joins TRBV7-2 and TRBJ2-6, with D hard to call. This CDR3 has 15 amino acids. Germline V gene sequence: CDR1 SGHTA, CDR2 FQGNSA. The CDR3 DNA reads as TGTGCCAGTAGCTTAACTGTCACTGGGGCCAACGTCCTGACTTTC. Its protein is CASSLTVTGANVLTF. Full variable domain (missing parts from reference TRBV7-2 and TRBJ2-6): GAGVSQSPSNKVTEKGKDVELRCDPISGHTALYWYRQSLGQGLEFLIYFQGNSAPDKSGLPSDRFSAERTGGSVSTLTIQRTQQEDSAVYLCASSLTVTGANVLTFGAGSRLTVL.

The gene calls are TRBV4-3 and TRBJ2-1; 7 bases map to TRBD2. The CDR3 sequence is 15 residues long. Germline V gives CDR1 LGHNA, CDR2 YSLEER. The junction had 8 bases not matched to a gene; V was cut back by 3 bases and J by 6 bases. For the CDR3, the DNA is TGCGCCAGCAGCCAGGATGCGACTAGCTCCAATGAGCAGTTCTTC. Translated, it gives CASSQDATSSNEQFF.

The J gene is TRBJ2-7, the V gene TRBV20-1, with TRBD2 identical over 11 bases. V trimming: 3 bases; J trimming: 0 bases; junction bases outside the gene matches: 4. Germline-derived CDR1 and CDR2 are DFQATT and SNEGSKA (reference sequence). This CDR3 is built from 15 residues. The CDR3 loop reads CSARGLAENSYEQYF. CDR3 in DNA: TGCAGTGCTAGGGGACTAGCGGAAAACTCCTACGAGCAGTACTTC.

This clonotype showed up just a few times. The chain employs TRBV7-2 and TRBJ2-7; TRBD2 agrees at 8 bases. Germline loops: CDR1 SGHTA, CDR2 FQGNSA. This CDR3 is built from 16 residues. J was trimmed by 5 bases and V by 0 bases; bases with no gene match: 9. The CDR3 DNA follows: TGTGCCAGCAGCTTAGCCCCCGGACTAGCAAGCCACGAGCAGTACTTC. Translation gives CASSLAPGLASHEQYF.

The chain employs TRBV29-1 and TRBJ1-1; tentative D call: TRBD1 (5 bases). V lost 4 bases and J 1 base, leaving 13 bases between the germline ends. This CDR3 is 14 amino acids long. CDR1 and CDR2 (germline): SQVTM, ANQGSEA. The DNA of the CDR3 is TGCAGCGTTGCCCCGGGACGGGAGAACACTGAAGCTTTCTTT. It specifies CSVAPGRENTEAFF.

This chain links TRBV29-1 with TRBJ2-6; D ambiguous. Germline V gene sequence: CDR1 SQVTM, CDR2 ANQGSEA. Trimming cost V 8 bases and J 0 bases, with 11 bases left between them. The CDR3 consists of 14 residues. The DNA for the CDR3 is TGCAGCACAAGTTCCGACTCTGGGGCCAACGTCCTGACTTTC. Translated, it gives CSTSSDSGANVLTF.

The rearrangement uses TRBV6-1 and TRBJ2-1; the D is unclear. The CDR3 extends over 13 amino acids. Per the germline V gene, CDR1 is MNHNS and CDR2 is SASEGT. V lost 4 bases to trimming and J lost 3 bases, with 7 bases between them. This CDR3 reads CASSGARYNEQFF. The CDR3 nucleotides are TGTGCCAGCAGTGGGGCTCGCTACAATGAGCAGTTCTTC.

This clonotype has a handful of counts. J is TRBJ2-1 and V is TRBV10-3, with TRBD2 identical over 7 bases. V lost 4 bases to trimming and J lost 7 bases; unmatched junction nucleotides: 10. Germline-derived CDR1 and CDR2 are ENHRY and SYGVKD. The CDR3 contains 15 residues. CDR3 sequence reads: CAISATTSAGNEQFF. The CDR3 region has the DNA TGTGCCATCAGTGCGACTACCTCAGCGGGGAATGAGCAGTTCTTC.

The chain joins TRBV25-1 to TRBJ2-6; a possible D gene is TRBD1 (6 bases). The CDR3 loop spans 16 amino acids. Per the germline V gene, CDR1 is MGHDK and CDR2 is SYGVNS. Trimming took 8 bases from V and 1 from J, leaving 15 bases between them. CDR3 protein: CASCQGQQSGANVLTF. CDR3 bases: TGTGCCAGCTGTCAGGGACAACAGTCTGGGGCCAACGTCCTGACTTTC.

The CDR3 reads CSVASALYNEQYF. Written as DNA, the CDR3 is TGCAGCGTTGCTAGCGCGCTCTACAATGAGCAGTACTTC. This chain uses TRBV29-1 with TRBJ2-1; D may be TRBD2 (6 bases). The assigned J gene may be wrong: the sequence end matches TRBJ2-7 better. There are 13 residues in the CDR3. CDR1 SQVTM and CDR2 ANQGSEA come from the germline V gene.

The table lists this clonotype with a few counts. The rearrangement uses TRBV29-1 and TRBJ2-5; D is uncertain. Between the trimmed V and J ends, which lost 0 bases and 2 bases, there was a span of 1 base. The germline V gene has CDR1 SQVTM and CDR2 ANQGSEA. This CDR3 has 11 amino acids. CDR3 residues: CSVEDQETQYF. The DNA for the CDR3 is TGCAGCGTTGAAGATCAAGAGACCCAGTACTTC.

This chain connects TRBV7-2 to TRBJ2-5; D possibly corresponds to TRBD2 (6 bases). This CDR3 has 13 amino acids. Germline loops: CDR1 SGHTA, CDR2 FQGNSA. V lost 5 bases to trimming and J lost 6 bases, with 13 bases between them. DNA of the CDR3: TGTGCCAGCAGCGCGGGGTTTTTACAGACCCAGTACTTC. As protein: CASSAGFLQTQYF.

The J gene is TRBJ2-5, the V gene TRBV11-2; no clear D gene. The J call may be in error: the DNA end matches TRBJ2-7 better. CDR1 is SGHAT and CDR2 is FQNNGV in the germline V gene. CDR3 length: 12 amino acids. The CDR3 nucleotides are TGTGCCAGCAGCTTCTTAGGCCACGAGCAGTACTTC. It translates to CASSFLGHEQYF.

This clonotype was picked up a small number of times. This chain connects TRBV20-1 to TRBJ2-7, with D unresolved. Germline values: CDR1 DFQATT, CDR2 SNEGSKA (reference sequence). CDR3 size: 13 residues. V was clipped by 6 bases and J by 2 bases, with 14 bases between them. The CDR3 sequence is CSALRAPAYEQYF. CDR3 coding DNA: TGCAGTGCACTCCGGGCCCCGGCCTACGAGCAGTACTTC.

This clonotype was recorded a few times. This chain connects TRBV4-3 to TRBJ2-3, with TRBD2 matching 7 bases. V shed 0 bases and J 10 bases; nucleotides not matched to a gene: 4. The CDR3 spans 13 residues. CDR1 and CDR2 (germline): LGHNA, YSLEER. The CDR3 spells CASSQDRLAAQYF. CDR3 nucleotide sequence: TGCGCCAGCAGCCAAGATAGGCTAGCGGCGCAGTATTTT.

Written as DNA, the CDR3 is TGTGCCAGCAGCAAAGCGCTACAGGGGAATGGCTACACCTTC. This encodes CASSKALQGNGYTF. The chain employs TRBV21-1 and TRBJ1-2; TRBD1, as called in the table, went unchecked against the DNA. TRBV21-1 constitutes a pseudogene. The CDR3 contains 14 residues.

This clonotype was observed a handful of times. The V gene is TRBV20-1, the J gene TRBJ2-7; weak D call: TRBD1 (6 bases). Germline-derived CDR1 and CDR2 are DFQATT and SNEGSKA (reference sequence). The CDR3 extends over 14 amino acids. Trimming left V 3 bases short and J 4 bases short, with 16 bases between. The CDR3 region is CSASGAGDWYEQYF. The CDR3 coding sequence is TGCAGTGCTAGTGGTGCAGGGGATTGGTACGAGCAGTACTTC.

Note on this clonotype: A read error may produce the germline difference seen at one junction end. The V gene is TRBV10-3, the J gene TRBJ2-5; TRBD2 matches 9 bases. The CDR3 consists of 13 residues. The germline gives CDR1 ENHRY, CDR2 SYGVKD. The CDR3, as DNA: TGTGTCATCAGTGTAGCGGGAGAAGAGACCCAGTACTTC. Translation: CVISVAGEETQYF.

This clonotype appeared a few times. This chain links TRBV28 with TRBJ2-1; D is ambiguous. Germline V gene data show CDR1 as MDHEN and CDR2 as SYDVKM. The CDR3 runs to 13 residues. With 4 bases removed from V and 4 bases from J, the gap between germline ends came to 8 bases. The CDR3 sequence: CASSWSQYNEQFF. CDR3 bases: TGTGCCAGCAGTTGGAGTCAGTACAATGAGCAGTTCTTC. Based on the CDR3 plus reference TRBV28 and TRBJ2-1, the full variable domain is DVKVTQSSRYLVKRTGEKVFLECVQDMDHENMFWYRQDPGLGLRLIYFSYDVKMKEKGDIPEGYSVSREKKERFSLILESASTNQTSMYLCASSWSQYNEQFFGPGTRLTVL.

A few counts support this clonotype. The gene calls are TRBV7-8 and TRBJ2-5, with D unresolved. The germline V gene encodes CDR1 SGHVS and CDR2 FQNEAQ. Deletions cut 7 bases from V and 2 bases from J, with 11 bases between. This CDR3 is built from 13 residues. The CDR3 DNA reads TGTGCCAGCAACCATAGGATTCAAGAGACCCAGTACTTC. Translating it yields CASNHRIQETQYF.

The chain has TRBV20-1 and TRBJ2-4; 7 positions match TRBD1. V lost 3 bases and J lost 8; bases outside the gene matches: 10. This CDR3 region has 14 residues. Germline V gives CDR1 DFQATT, CDR2 SNEGSKA (reference sequence). The CDR3 is CSASPPRGSDIQYF. CDR3 DNA: TGCAGTGCTAGCCCCCCCAGGGGGTCGGACATTCAGTACTTC.

The gene calls are TRBV18 and TRBJ2-7, with 8 nucleotides matching TRBD2. This CDR3 spans 14 amino acids. V lost 3 bases to trimming and J lost 4 bases; unmatched junction nucleotides: 5. CDR1 KGHSH and CDR2 LQKENI come from the germline V gene. CDR3 sequence (DNA): TGTGCCAGCTCACCGTCCTCGGGAGGGTACGAGCAGTACTTC. Translating gives CASSPSSGGYEQYF.

V is TRBV10-3 and J is TRBJ2-7, with 8 positions matching TRBD1. Germline-derived CDR1 and CDR2 are ENHRY and SYGVKD. The V and J ends lost 10 bases and 7 bases, in that order; junction bases with no gene match: 15. This CDR3 has 14 amino acids. CDR3 sequence (DNA): TGTGCCACCGGGGGACAGGTCCTAAACAATGAGCAGTACTTC. Its translation is CATGGQVLNNEQYF.